Described below is a single T cell receptor beta chain sequence and its context. The germline V gene has CDR1 ENHRY and CDR2 SYGVKD. Unmatched junction bases numbered 12, after V lost 4 bases and J lost 5 bases. This CDR3 has 16 residues. This specimen comes from a study of blood T cell repertoires in COVID-19. Participants, 18 to 89 years old, spanned about two dozen US areas. Two negative PCRs, clearance, or symptom resolution were required of recovered Cohort 3 donors. Original methodology: Amplified reference gene primers provided the basis for estimating nucleated cell counts. Only in-frame clones appear in the TCRdb table, and some are missing; sequencing was by immunoSEQ multiplex PCR. The V and J calls and the clone size are those of that table, but D and trimming were determined from the DNA. Here the sample spans 150,000 to 200,000 clones, around 90% being singletons.

V and J are TRBV10-3 and TRBJ2-5; TRBD1 matches at 8 bases. The clonotype comes from a woman between 25 and 40 years old who had recovered from COVID-19. The specimen sequenced was PBMCs or T cells enriched from blood (not recorded which). Written as DNA, the CDR3 is TGTGCCATCAGTGGTGACAGGGGCGCTGAGAGCGAGACCCAGTACTTC. This translates into CAISGDRGAESETQYF.